This TCR beta chain was captured in a study of shared clonotypes between healthy human individuals. Regarding this clone: The sample contains more than one DNA sequence encoding this CDR3.

The data were produced by immunoSEQ multiplex PCR, yet TCRdb's version contains in-frame clones alone and is incomplete. The sample yields approximately 92,000 clones, roughly three quarters seen once. This CDR3 contains 11 residues. V lost 5 bases and J 3 bases, leaving 5 bases between the germline ends. CDR1 is MDHEN and CDR2 is SYDVKM in the germline V gene. V and J are TRBV28 and TRBJ2-7, with D unresolved. The sequence was collected from a man aged 25 to 45 in good health. The sequencing input was memory CD8+ T cells sorted from blood. Subset: CD45RO+ cells pooled with CCR7-negative TemRA cells. CDR3 region: CASSGVYEQYF. The DNA of the CDR3 is TGTGCCAGCAGTGGGGTCTACGAGCAGTACTTC.